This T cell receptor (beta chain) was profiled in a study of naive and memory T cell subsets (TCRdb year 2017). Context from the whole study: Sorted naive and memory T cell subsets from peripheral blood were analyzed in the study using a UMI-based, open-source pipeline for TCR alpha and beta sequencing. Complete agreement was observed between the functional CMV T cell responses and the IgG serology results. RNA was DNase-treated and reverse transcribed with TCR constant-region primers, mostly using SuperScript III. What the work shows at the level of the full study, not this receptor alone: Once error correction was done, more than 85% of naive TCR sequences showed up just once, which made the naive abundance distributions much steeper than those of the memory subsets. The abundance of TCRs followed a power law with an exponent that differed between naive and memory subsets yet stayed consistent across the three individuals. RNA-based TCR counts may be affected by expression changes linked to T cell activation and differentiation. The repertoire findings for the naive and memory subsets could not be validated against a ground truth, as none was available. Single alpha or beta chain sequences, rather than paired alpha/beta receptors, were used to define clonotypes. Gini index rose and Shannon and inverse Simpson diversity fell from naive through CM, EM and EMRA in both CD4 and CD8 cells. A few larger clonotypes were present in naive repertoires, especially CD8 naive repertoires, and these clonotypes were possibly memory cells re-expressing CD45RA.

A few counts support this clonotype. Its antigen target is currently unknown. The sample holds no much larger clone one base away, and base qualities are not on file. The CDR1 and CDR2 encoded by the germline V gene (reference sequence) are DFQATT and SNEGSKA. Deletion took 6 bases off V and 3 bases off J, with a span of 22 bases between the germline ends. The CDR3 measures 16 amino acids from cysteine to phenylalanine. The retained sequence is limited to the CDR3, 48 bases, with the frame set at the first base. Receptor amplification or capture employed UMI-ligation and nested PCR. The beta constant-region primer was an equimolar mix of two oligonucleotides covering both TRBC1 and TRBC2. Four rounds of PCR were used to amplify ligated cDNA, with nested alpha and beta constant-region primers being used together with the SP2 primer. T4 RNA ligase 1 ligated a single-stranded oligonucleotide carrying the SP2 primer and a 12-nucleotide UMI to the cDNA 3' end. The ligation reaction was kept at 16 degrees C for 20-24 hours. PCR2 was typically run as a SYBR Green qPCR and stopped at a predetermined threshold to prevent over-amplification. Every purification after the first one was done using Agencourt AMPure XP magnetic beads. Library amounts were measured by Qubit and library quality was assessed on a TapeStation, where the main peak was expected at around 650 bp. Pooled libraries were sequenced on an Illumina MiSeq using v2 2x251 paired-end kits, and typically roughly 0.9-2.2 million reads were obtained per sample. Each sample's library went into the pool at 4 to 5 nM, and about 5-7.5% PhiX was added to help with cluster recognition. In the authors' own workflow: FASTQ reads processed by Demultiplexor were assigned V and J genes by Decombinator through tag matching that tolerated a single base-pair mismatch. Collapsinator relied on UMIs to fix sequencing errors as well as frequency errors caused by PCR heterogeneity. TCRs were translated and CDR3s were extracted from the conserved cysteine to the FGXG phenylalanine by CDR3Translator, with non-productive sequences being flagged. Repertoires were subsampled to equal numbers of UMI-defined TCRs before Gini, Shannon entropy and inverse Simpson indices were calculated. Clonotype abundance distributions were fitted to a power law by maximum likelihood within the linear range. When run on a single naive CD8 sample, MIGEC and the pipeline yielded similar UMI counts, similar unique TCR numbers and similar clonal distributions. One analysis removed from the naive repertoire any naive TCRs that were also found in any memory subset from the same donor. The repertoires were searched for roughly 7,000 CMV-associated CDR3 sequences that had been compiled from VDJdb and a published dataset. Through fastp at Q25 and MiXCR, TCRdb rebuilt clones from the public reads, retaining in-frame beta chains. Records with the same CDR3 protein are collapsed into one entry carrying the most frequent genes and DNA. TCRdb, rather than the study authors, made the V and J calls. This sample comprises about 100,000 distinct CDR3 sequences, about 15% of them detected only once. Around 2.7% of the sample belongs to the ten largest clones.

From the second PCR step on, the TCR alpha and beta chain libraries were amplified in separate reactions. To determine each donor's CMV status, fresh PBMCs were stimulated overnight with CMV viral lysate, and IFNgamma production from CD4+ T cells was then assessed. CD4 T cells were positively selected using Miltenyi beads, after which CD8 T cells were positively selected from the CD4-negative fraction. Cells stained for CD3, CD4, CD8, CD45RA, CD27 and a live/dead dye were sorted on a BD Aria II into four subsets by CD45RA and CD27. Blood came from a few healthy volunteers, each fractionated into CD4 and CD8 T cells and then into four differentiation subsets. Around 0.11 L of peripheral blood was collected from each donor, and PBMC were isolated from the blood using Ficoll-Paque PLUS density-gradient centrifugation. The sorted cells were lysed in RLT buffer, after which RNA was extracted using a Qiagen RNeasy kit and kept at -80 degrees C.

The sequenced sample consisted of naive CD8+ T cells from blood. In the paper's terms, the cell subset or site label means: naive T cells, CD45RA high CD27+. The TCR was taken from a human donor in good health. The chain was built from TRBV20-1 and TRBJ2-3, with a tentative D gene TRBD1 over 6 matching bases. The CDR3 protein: CSADQPGTTLTDTQYF. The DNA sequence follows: TGCAGTGCGGACCAACCCGGGACAACCCTTACAGATACGCAGTATTTT.